These 26 T cell receptor beta chains were sequenced from one sample in a study of blood T cell repertoires in COVID-19. Generated by immunoSEQ multiplex PCR, the TCRdb table keeps only in-frame clones and is missing some. The repertoire includes approximately 160,000 clones, 70% to 85% of them detected once, and approximately 1.3% sits in the top ten. Sequenced material: peripheral blood. The receptors here all came from a man in his 60s who had recovered from COVID-19.

The rearrangement uses TRBV2 and TRBJ2-3; possible D gene TRBD1, 6 bases. Deletions cut 6 bases from V and 4 bases from J, with 14 bases between. The CDR3 sequence is 14 residues long. CDR1 is SNHLY and CDR2 is FYNNEI in the germline V gene. In nucleotides, the CDR3 is TGTGCCAGCAGAGACCGATCAGGGGCAGATACGCAGTATTTT. Its translation: CASRDRSGADTQYF.

This clone was found a few times. V gene TRBV24-1 combines with J gene TRBJ2-2; 9 nucleotides align to TRBD1. The junction had 21 bases not matched to a gene; V was cut back by 5 bases and J by 6 bases. Germline V CDR1 and CDR2: KGHDR, SFDVKD. This CDR3 has 20 residues. The CDR3 reads CATSVPPGTGKGNRAGELFF. The DNA of the CDR3 is TGTGCCACCAGTGTGCCTCCCGGGACAGGGAAGGGTAATCGGGCCGGGGAGCTGTTTTTT.

The gene calls are TRBV4-1 and TRBJ1-4, with unresolved D. The CDR3 is 15 amino acids. CDR1 is MGHRA and CDR2 is YSYEKL in the germline V gene. Trimming left V 4 bases short and J 3 bases short, with 12 bases between. DNA of the CDR3: TGCGCCAGCAGCCGACAATCGTTGCCTAATGAAAAACTGTTTTTT. The encoded protein is CASSRQSLPNEKLFF.

This rearrangement joins TRBV6-5 to TRBJ2-5; D possibly corresponds to TRBD1 (7 bases). V lost 8 bases and J 5 bases, leaving 21 bases between the germline ends. This CDR3 contains 15 residues. The germline CDR1 and CDR2 sequences are MNHEY and SVGAGI. For the CDR3, the DNA is TGTGCCAGCGGCACGACTAGGGGGCCGGTTGAGACCCAGTACTTC. Translation gives CASGTTRGPVETQYF.

The V and J genes are TRBV19 and TRBJ2-7; possible D gene TRBD1, 5 bases. The CDR3 spans 14 residues. Germline CDR1 is LNHDA and CDR2 is SQIVND (reference sequence). Deletions cut 4 bases from V and 2 bases from J, with 12 bases between. The CDR3 sequence is CASSTYDRTYEQYF. DNA of the CDR3: TGTGCCAGTAGTACTTACGACAGAACCTACGAGCAGTACTTC.

The chain links TRBV6-5 to TRBJ1-6, with a weak D call TRBD1 (5 bases). Trimming took off 4 bases at V and 7 bases at J, with 17 bases between the two ends. Germline CDR1 and CDR2: MNHEY and SVGAGI. This CDR3 region has 16 residues. CDR3 nucleotides: TGTGCCAGCAGTTTCAACATGGGACTGCAGAATTCACCCCTCCACTTT. This sequence encodes CASSFNMGLQNSPLHF.

In nucleotides, the CDR3 is TGTGCCAGCAGTTCCACTAGCGGCGGCTCCTACAATGAGCAGTTCTTC. It yields the protein CASSSTSGGSYNEQFF. This chain uses TRBV28 with TRBJ2-1; 8 positions agree with TRBD2. Trimming took 4 bases from V and 0 from J; bases not matched to a gene: 5. The CDR3 runs to 16 residues. Germline values: CDR1 MDHEN, CDR2 SYDVKM.

In DNA form, the CDR3 reads TGTGCCGGAGGGAAGGGGAGGGAGAACACTGAAGCTTTCTTT. Translation: CAGGKGRENTEAFF. J is TRBJ1-1 and V is TRBV6-6; perhaps TRBD1 as D (5 bases). Trimming removed 11 bases from V and 1 base from J, with 17 bases in between. CDR1 is MNHNY and CDR2 is SVGAGI in the germline V gene (reference sequence). This CDR3 is 14 amino acids long.

This clone occurred many times. The sample carries other DNA sequences with the same CDR3. CDR3 in DNA: TGTGCCAGCTCACCACCCACAGAATCCTATGGCTACACCTTC. Amino acids: CASSPPTESYGYTF. The V call is TRBV18, the J call TRBJ1-2; D unresolved. V was shortened by 0 bases and J by 4 bases, with 9 bases between the two germline ends. Germline V gene data show CDR1 as KGHSH and CDR2 as LQKENI. This CDR3 has 14 residues.

This clone was picked up a small number of times. J is TRBJ2-7 and V is TRBV5-4; 13 bases map to TRBD2. Germline V lookup: CDR1 SGHNT, CDR2 YYREEE (reference sequence). The CDR3 spans 16 residues. Losses at the gene ends were 4 bases for V and 6 bases for J; bases not matched to a gene: 10. CDR3 loop: CASSPGTSGVQGEQYF. CDR3 nucleotides: TGTGCCAGCAGCCCCGGGACTAGCGGGGTCCAGGGCGAGCAGTACTTC.

The V call is TRBV6-6, the J call TRBJ1-2, with 7 bases identical to TRBD1. CDR3 length: 13 amino acids. V shed 6 bases and J 4 bases; nucleotides not matched to a gene: 5. Germline CDR1 reads MNHNY; CDR2 reads SVGAGI (reference sequence). The CDR3 region is CASRTGQTYGYTF. DNA of the CDR3: TGTGCCAGCAGAACGGGACAGACCTATGGCTACACCTTC.

This clone was seen more than once but under ten times. This chain links TRBV27 with TRBJ2-1; D ambiguous. V lost 5 bases, J lost 0 bases, and 11 bases lay in between. The CDR3 spans 15 residues. Germline CDR1 MNHEY, CDR2 SMNVEV (reference sequence). The CDR3 sequence: CASSISSSSYNEQFF. The DNA for the CDR3 is TGTGCCAGCAGTATAAGTAGCAGCTCCTACAATGAGCAGTTCTTC.

The chain couples TRBV7-8 to TRBJ1-2; no definite D call. Germline lookup yields CDR1 SGHVS and CDR2 FQNEAQ. V lost 4 bases and J lost 7, with 16 bases in between. This CDR3 spans 14 amino acids. The chain's CDR3 is CASSYPERETGYTF. The CDR3 DNA is TGTGCCAGCAGCTACCCCGAGAGGGAAACTGGCTACACCTTC.

This rearrangement joins TRBV7-3 to TRBJ2-3; D is uncertain. Looked up from germline, CDR1 is SGHTA and CDR2 is FQGTGA. V lost 1 base and J 5 bases, leaving 10 bases between the germline ends. CDR3 length: 14 residues. The CDR3: CASSLKASRDTQYF. CDR3 DNA: TGTGCCAGCAGCTTAAAGGCTAGTAGAGATACGCAGTATTTT.

The chain carries TRBV19 and TRBJ1-1; D is unresolved. Germline V lookup: CDR1 LNHDA, CDR2 SQIVND (reference sequence). The V end was cut by 7 bases, the J end by 0 bases, with 15 bases between. The CDR3 runs 15 residues. This CDR3 is CASTEAGIMNTEAFF. The CDR3 region has the DNA TGTGCCAGTACGGAGGCGGGAATCATGAACACTGAAGCTTTCTTT.

J is TRBJ2-5 and V is TRBV6-2 or TRBV6-3, with TRBD1 as a possible D gene (6 bases). There are 18 residues in the CDR3. Trimming stripped 4 bases from V and 5 bases from J, with 26 bases between. Germline values: CDR1 MNHEY, CDR2 SVGEGT. The CDR3 sequence: CASSFNREPSYMDETQYF. The CDR3 DNA reads as TGTGCCAGCAGTTTCAACAGGGAGCCGTCCTATATGGATGAGACCCAGTACTTC.

This clone was observed a single time. V is TRBV7-9 and J is TRBJ2-1; the match to TRBD2 covers 13 bases. The CDR3 has 17 residues. Germline V gene sequence: CDR1 SEHNR, CDR2 FQNEAQ (reference sequence). V shed 5 bases and J 7 bases; nucleotides not matched to a gene: 11. CDR3 sequence reads: CASSQEGGTSGANEQFF. Here the CDR3 DNA reads TGTGCCAGCAGCCAGGAGGGGGGGACTAGCGGGGCTAATGAGCAGTTCTTC.

V usage is TRBV6-5 and J usage is TRBJ1-3, with D possibly matching TRBD1 (5 bases). V gave up 0 bases and J gave up 0 bases, with 6 bases separating them. This CDR3 is 15 amino acids long. Germline assignment: CDR1 MNHEY and CDR2 SVGAGI. The CDR3 DNA is TGTGCCAGCAGTTACTCCAGGGCCTCTGGAAACACCATATATTTT. Translated: CASSYSRASGNTIYF.

Regarding this clone: Its ends do not fully match the called genes, so a read error is possible. The chain uses TRBV7-8 and TRBJ2-4; 10 bases map to TRBD2. This CDR3 has 14 amino acids. Germline V gene data show CDR1 as SGHVS and CDR2 as FQNEAQ. The CDR3 DNA reads as TGTGCCAGCAGCTTAGAGGCTAGCGGGGGCCCTAGGAACTTC. This encodes CASSLEASGGPRNF.

The chain carries TRBV3-1 (or the pseudogene TRBV3-2) and TRBJ2-7; D possibly corresponds to TRBD1 (6 bases). V lost 1 base, J lost 7 bases, and 8 bases lay in between. Germline-derived CDR1 and CDR2 are LGHDT and YNNKEL (reference sequence). The CDR3 consists of 12 residues. The CDR3 protein is CASSQVQGEQYF. Here the CDR3 DNA reads TGTGCCAGCAGCCAAGTCCAGGGGGAGCAGTACTTC.

The CDR3 loop reads CASSSAGETPLHF. The CDR3 bases are TGTGCCAGCAGCTCAGCAGGGGAAACGCCCCTCCACTTT. The J gene is TRBJ1-6, the V gene TRBV7-2, with D possibly being TRBD1 (6 bases). V lost 4 bases and J 13 bases, leaving 14 bases between the germline ends. The CDR3 covers 13 residues. From germline, CDR1 is SGHTA and CDR2 FQGNSA.

V and J are TRBV19 and TRBJ1-2; D call uncertain. Germline CDR1 and CDR2: LNHDA and SQIVND (reference sequence). The V and J ends lost 5 bases and 5 bases respectively, with 12 bases between them. CDR3 length equals 13 residues. The CDR3 region is CASSDTVDYGYTF. Here the CDR3 DNA reads TGTGCCAGTAGTGATACAGTCGATTATGGCTACACCTTC.

The chain links TRBV7-9 to TRBJ1-1; D not resolved. V was clipped by 0 bases and J by 5 bases, with 13 bases between them. This CDR3 is 15 amino acids long. CDR1 is SEHNR, CDR2 FQNEAQ, per germline (reference sequence). The CDR3 reads CASSLASRGGTEAFF. DNA for the CDR3: TGTGCCAGCAGCTTAGCGTCACGGGGAGGGACTGAAGCTTTCTTT.

The rearrangement joins TRBV3-1 (or the pseudogene TRBV3-2) to TRBJ1-3, with a possible D match to TRBD1 (5 bases). The V end lost 0 bases, the J end lost 4 bases, and 19 bases lay between the germline ends. The CDR3 is 18 residues long. CDR1 is LGHDT, CDR2 YNNKEL, per germline (reference sequence). CDR3 sequence (DNA): TGTGCCAGCAGCCAAGACCCCTGGGAAGGCAGGGTAGGAAACACCATATATTTT. This encodes CASSQDPWEGRVGNTIYF.

This clone came up once. The genes are TRBV19 and TRBJ1-2, with 9 nucleotides matching TRBD1. Germline V gene data show CDR1 as LNHDA and CDR2 as SQIVND (reference sequence). The V and J ends lost 4 bases and 4 bases, in that order; junction bases with no gene match: 7. There are 15 residues in the CDR3. The CDR3, as DNA: TGTGCCAGTAGTACCGGACAGGGGAAGGCCTATGGCTACACCTTC. This gives the protein CASSTGQGKAYGYTF.

Only a few counts were recorded for this clone. The rearrangement uses TRBV10-3 and TRBJ2-1, with a weak D call TRBD1 (6 bases). The ends were cut back, 8 bases at V and 2 bases at J, with 10 bases in the middle. Germline CDR1 reads ENHRY; CDR2 reads SYGVKD. The CDR3 length is 13 residues. The CDR3 region has the DNA TGTGCCATCGGACAGCCTACCTACAATGAGCAGTTCTTC. Its protein is CAIGQPTYNEQFF.